This passage covers 27 T cell receptor beta chains from one sample sequenced in a study of shared clonotypes between healthy human individuals (dated by TCRdb to the early 2020s). The library was made by the immunoSEQ multiplex PCR assay. The immuneACCESS repertoire file appears here via TCRdb, limited to in-frame rearrangements. These files lack a portion of the clones; in checked studies, under half of the deficit traces to unresolved V genes, and the cause of the others is not known. The table for this sample lists over a million clones; under 99% of them were counted only once. Of the sample, roughly 0.45% is held by the ten largest clones. The sequenced sample was naive CD4+ T cells sorted from blood. Interpreted using the paper, the cell subset or site label stands for: CD45RA+ positively selected. These receptors were collected from a man aged 25-40 years in good health.

The chain has TRBV10-3 and TRBJ2-7; D gene ambiguous. Trimming left V 8 bases short and J 1 base short, with 15 bases between. This CDR3 has 14 residues. Germline V gives CDR1 ENHRY, CDR2 SYGVKD. The DNA for the CDR3 is TGTGCCATCTCATCCATTGGCCCATCCTACGAGCAGTACTTC. As protein: CAISSIGPSYEQYF.

Only one count was recorded for this clone. This chain connects TRBV5-4 to TRBJ2-1; 7 bases line up with TRBD2. Looked up from germline, CDR1 is SGHNT and CDR2 is YYREEE (reference sequence). With 3 bases clipped from V and 3 bases from J, the junction kept 9 bases outside the gene matches. The CDR3 extends over 16 amino acids. The CDR3, as DNA: TGTGCCAGCAGCTCATGGACTAGGTCCTTCTACAATGAGCAGTTCTTC. This gives the protein CASSSWTRSFYNEQFF.

The chain couples TRBV10-3 to TRBJ2-2, with 9 bases identical to TRBD2. After removal of 2 bases from V and 7 bases from J, the junction contained 11 bases not matched to a gene. Looked up from germline, CDR1 is ENHRY and CDR2 is SYGVKD. This CDR3 is built from 17 residues. CDR3 nucleotide sequence: TGTGCCATCAGTGAGAGAGGCGGGAGGGCCCTCGTCGGGGAGCTGTTTTTT. Translated: CAISERGGRALVGELFF.

This clone was seen only once. J is TRBJ1-1 and V is TRBV7-2; 9 bases align to TRBD1. Germline V gene data show CDR1 as SGHTA and CDR2 as FQGNSA. There are 18 residues in the CDR3. V was clipped by 4 bases and J by 3 bases; unmatched bases: 15. CDR3 coding DNA: TGTGCCAGCAGCTCAACCGGGACAGGGTTAGGATATGACACTGAAGCTTTCTTT. It translates to CASSSTGTGLGYDTEAFF.

The chain has TRBV2 and TRBJ2-2, with 11 bases matching TRBD2. Germline V gives CDR1 SNHLY, CDR2 FYNNEI. Unmatched junction bases numbered 7, after V lost 6 bases and J lost 4 bases. The CDR3 is made up of 16 amino acids. CDR3 protein: CASRTGLAGGTGELFF. The CDR3 coding sequence is TGTGCCAGCAGGACGGGTCTAGCGGGAGGCACCGGGGAGCTGTTTTTT.

The chain carries TRBV5-6 and TRBJ1-2; TRBD1 agrees at 7 bases. The CDR3 length is 15 residues. Germline-derived CDR1 and CDR2 are SGHDT and YYEEEE. The V and J ends lost 5 bases and 5 bases, in that order; junction bases with no gene match: 12. CDR3 in amino acids: CASSPPEGAGYGYTF. The DNA for the CDR3 is TGTGCCAGCAGTCCACCTGAGGGGGCAGGGTATGGCTACACCTTC.

This chain connects TRBV6-5 to TRBJ2-5; TRBD2 matches 15 bases. V shed 1 base and J 7 bases; nucleotides not matched to a gene: 4. This CDR3 is built from 16 residues. In germline, CDR1 is MNHEY, CDR2 SVGAGI. CDR3 coding DNA: TGTGCCAGCAGTTACTATGGACTAGCGGGGGGGGTGACCCAGTACTTC. Translation gives CASSYYGLAGGVTQYF.

This clone is a singleton in its sample. The chain uses TRBV21-1 and TRBJ2-5; the D call in the table, TRBD2, was not verified against the DNA. TRBV21-1 corresponds to a pseudogene. The CDR3 has 16 amino acids. CDR3 region: CASIEYSSRGVETQYF. In DNA, the CDR3 is TGTGCCAGCATAGAATATTCGTCGCGGGGGGTGGAGACCCAGTACTTC.

V and J are TRBV7-9 and TRBJ1-1, with no clear D. V was trimmed by 5 bases and J by 1 base, leaving 17 bases between them. This CDR3 contains 16 residues. In germline, CDR1 is SEHNR, CDR2 FQNEAQ (reference sequence). CDR3 sequence reads: CASSPSVALRNTEAFF. CDR3 nucleotide sequence: TGTGCCAGCAGCCCATCCGTAGCCCTACGGAACACTGAAGCTTTCTTT.

This chain joins TRBV7-3 and TRBJ2-5; D is unresolved. V gave up 1 base and J gave up 5 bases, with 11 bases separating them. Germline CDR1 reads SGHTA; CDR2 reads FQGTGA. This CDR3 spans 14 amino acids. The CDR3 nucleotides read TGTGCCAGCAGCTTAAGGGGTTCTCAGGAGACCCAGTACTTC. Translation gives CASSLRGSQETQYF.

This chain connects TRBV27 to TRBJ2-2, with TRBD2 identical over 7 bases. The CDR3 contains 16 residues. V lost 2 bases and J lost 3; bases outside the gene matches: 6. From germline, CDR1 is MNHEY and CDR2 SMNVEV (reference sequence). The CDR3 DNA follows: TGTGCCAGCAGTTTAAGACGGGGGGTAGACACCGGGGAGCTGTTTTTT. Residues: CASSLRRGVDTGELFF.

The V call is TRBV7-9, the J call TRBJ1-1; 9 positions match TRBD1. This CDR3 spans 13 amino acids. After removal of 8 bases from V and 1 base from J, the junction contained 2 bases not matched to a gene. Germline V gene sequence: CDR1 SEHNR, CDR2 FQNEAQ (reference sequence). In nucleotides, the CDR3 is TGTGCCAGCGGGACAGGGAAGAACACTGAAGCTTTCTTT. Translating gives CASGTGKNTEAFF. The full variable domain, with the rest looked up from reference TRBV7-9 and TRBJ1-1, is DTGVSQNPRHKITKRGQNVTFRCDPISEHNRLYWYRQTLGQGPEFLTYFQNEAQLEKSRLLSDRFSAERPKGSFSTLEIQRTEQGDSAMYLCASGTGKNTEAFFGQGTRLTVV.

CDR3 loop: CATLGPSSYEQYF. The DNA for the CDR3 is TGTGCCACACTAGGCCCGAGCTCCTACGAGCAGTACTTC. The rearrangement joins TRBV19 to TRBJ2-7, with D tentatively TRBD2 (5 bases). The CDR3 spans 13 residues. CDR1 and CDR2 from the germline V gene are LNHDA and SQIVND (reference sequence). With 10 bases removed from V and 0 bases from J, the gap between germline ends came to 13 bases. Looking up the rest from reference TRBV19 and TRBJ2-7 gives the full variable domain: DGGITQSPKYLFRKEGQNVTLSCEQNLNHDAMYWYRQDPGQGLRLIYYSQIVNDFQKGDIAEGYSVSREKKESFPLTVTSAQKNPTAFYLCATLGPSSYEQYFGPGTRLTVT.

This chain connects TRBV29-1 to TRBJ1-2; TRBD1 might be the D (5 bases). This CDR3 is 12 amino acids long. Per germline, CDR1 SQVTM and CDR2 ANQGSEA. V lost 6 bases, J lost 1 base, and 9 bases lay in between. CDR3 nucleotide sequence: TGCAGCGTCGCTGACAGTAACTATGGCTACACCTTC. Its translation is CSVADSNYGYTF.

This clone came up once. The rearrangement links TRBV19 to TRBJ2-1, with a possible D match to TRBD2 (6 bases). Germline loops: CDR1 LNHDA, CDR2 SQIVND (reference sequence). The V and J ends lost 5 bases and 0 bases respectively, with 8 bases between them. The CDR3 spans 14 residues. CDR3 nucleotides: TGTGCCAGTAGTCTGGACTACTCCTACAATGAGCAGTTCTTC. Translating it yields CASSLDYSYNEQFF.

V and J are TRBV5-5 and TRBJ1-4; 7 positions match TRBD1. CDR1 is SGHKS, CDR2 YYEKEE, per germline (reference sequence). The trim removed 4 bases at V and 7 bases at J, leaving 4 bases unmatched. This CDR3 has 13 residues. The chain's CDR3 is CASSPGGFEKLFF. For the CDR3, the DNA is TGTGCCAGCAGCCCAGGGGGGTTTGAAAAACTGTTTTTT.

The gene calls are TRBV29-1 and TRBJ1-1; no reliable D call. The CDR3 length is 13 residues. The germline CDR1 and CDR2 sequences are SQVTM and ANQGSEA. V was trimmed by 8 bases and J by 2 bases, leaving 15 bases between them. The CDR3 nucleotides are TGCAGCATTGGGGTGACTGGTAACACTGAAGCTTTCTTT. Translated, it gives CSIGVTGNTEAFF.

This chain uses TRBV11-2 with TRBJ2-3; possible D gene TRBD2, 5 bases. V gave up 0 bases and J gave up 9 bases, with 13 bases separating them. The CDR3 runs 14 residues. The V gene's germline CDR1 is SGHAT and CDR2 FQNNGV. CDR3 region: CASSLDLTRETQYF. CDR3 sequence (DNA): TGTGCCAGCAGCTTAGATCTAACGAGGGAGACGCAGTATTTT.

In the case of this clone: Other DNA sequences of this sample code for an identical CDR3. The chain combines TRBV5-1 with TRBJ1-1; D gene ambiguous. Trimming pared 4 bases from V and 1 base from J, leaving 8 bases between. The CDR3 totals 13 residues. From germline, CDR1 is SGHRS and CDR2 YFSETQ. CDR3 nucleotide sequence: TGCGCCAGCAGCGGAGGATGGAACACTGAAGCTTTCTTT. Amino acids: CASSGGWNTEAFF.

Remarks on this clone: One end of the junction fails to match germline, which may point to a read error. The chain recombines TRBV10-3 with TRBJ1-1; D possibly corresponds to TRBD1 (5 bases). Per the germline V gene, CDR1 is ENHRY and CDR2 is SYGVKD. CDR3 length: 13 residues. CDR3 coding DNA: TGTGCCATCAGAACGGAGGGGAACCCTGAAGCTTTCTTT. This gives the protein CAIRTEGNPEAFF.

This chain joins TRBV7-2 and TRBJ2-7; 8 bases are a match to TRBD2. Germline V gene data show CDR1 as SGHTA and CDR2 as FQGNSA. CDR3 size: 15 residues. J lost 3 bases, V lost 5 bases, and 9 bases had no gene match. The CDR3, as DNA: TGTGCCAGCAGCGGACGACTAGCGAGAAACTACGAGCAGTACTTC. As protein: CASSGRLARNYEQYF.

The genes are TRBV30 and TRBJ1-2; no reliable D call. V was shortened by 0 bases and J by 0 bases, with 8 bases between the two germline ends. Per germline, CDR1 GTSNPN and CDR2 SVGIG (reference sequence). This CDR3 is 14 amino acids long. The DNA for the CDR3 is TGTGCCTGGAGTGTCGGGAAGACTAACTATGGCTACACCTTC. It translates to CAWSVGKTNYGYTF.

The gene calls are TRBV18 and TRBJ1-2, with TRBD1 matching over 7 bases. This CDR3 spans 15 amino acids. Germline V gives CDR1 KGHSH, CDR2 LQKENI. The V gene end was trimmed by 1 base and the J gene end by 2 bases; junction bases not matched to a gene: 4. This CDR3 is CASSPQGAPNYGYTF. CDR3 DNA: TGTGCCAGCTCACCACAGGGGGCGCCGAACTATGGCTACACCTTC.

The chain has TRBV27 and TRBJ2-7, with a tentative D call TRBD1 (5 bases). Germline assignment: CDR1 MNHEY and CDR2 SMNVEV (reference sequence). CDR3 length: 14 residues. With 3 bases removed from V and 7 bases from J, the gap between germline ends came to 16 bases. The CDR3 DNA reads as TGTGCCAGCAGTTTCATGGGCAGGGTGGGGGAGCAGTACTTC. It is translated as CASSFMGRVGEQYF.

V and J are TRBV6-5 and TRBJ2-5; the match to TRBD2 covers 7 bases. CDR1 and CDR2 (germline): MNHEY, SVGAGI. This CDR3 region has 16 residues. With V trimmed by 0 bases and J by 5 bases, 9 bases remained unmatched. CDR3 sequence reads: CASSYSGGLGGETQYF. CDR3 bases: TGTGCCAGCAGTTACTCGGGCGGCTTGGGAGGGGAGACCCAGTACTTC.

This chain connects TRBV7-6 to TRBJ1-2; 7 nucleotides line up with TRBD1. V lost 0 bases to trimming and J lost 3 bases; unmatched junction nucleotides: 7. Germline lookup yields CDR1 SGHVS and CDR2 FNYEAQ. This CDR3 has 16 residues. The CDR3 nucleotides read TGTGCCAGCAGCTTAGCAGGGGGCGGAACTTACTATGGCTACACCTTC. This encodes CASSLAGGGTYYGYTF.

A remark on this clone: Other DNA sequences in this specimen translate into the identical CDR3. The chain carries TRBV28 and TRBJ2-7; maybe TRBD1 (5 bases). Trimming removed 5 bases from V and 3 bases from J, with 14 bases in between. Germline lookup yields CDR1 MDHEN and CDR2 SYDVKM. This CDR3 contains 14 residues. The CDR3 DNA sequence: TGTGCCAGCAGTCTCCCTCTGCAGGGCTACGAGCAGTACTTC. Amino acid sequence: CASSLPLQGYEQYF.